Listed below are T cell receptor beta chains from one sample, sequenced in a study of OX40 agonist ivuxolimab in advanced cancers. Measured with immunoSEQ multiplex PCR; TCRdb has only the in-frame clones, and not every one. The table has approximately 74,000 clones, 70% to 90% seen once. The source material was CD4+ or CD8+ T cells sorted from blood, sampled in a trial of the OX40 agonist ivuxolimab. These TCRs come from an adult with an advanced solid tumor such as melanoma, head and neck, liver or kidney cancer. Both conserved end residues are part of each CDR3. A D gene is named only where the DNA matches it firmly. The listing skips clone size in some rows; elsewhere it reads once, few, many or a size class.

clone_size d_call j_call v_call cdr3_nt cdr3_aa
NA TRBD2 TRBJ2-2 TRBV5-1 TGCGCCAGCAGCCCGACGCTGACTAGCGGGTACACCGGGGAGCTGTTTTTT CASSPTLTSGYTGELFF
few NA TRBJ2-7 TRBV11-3 TGTGCCAGCAGCTTCGACAGAGGCTACGAGCAGTACTTC CASSFDRGYEQYF
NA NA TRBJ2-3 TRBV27 TGTGCCAGCAGCGACAGGTGGAGCACAGATACGCAGTATTTT CASSDRWSTDTQYF
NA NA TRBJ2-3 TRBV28 TGTGCCAGCAGGCCTTATGTCGCGGACGGCACAGATACGCAGTATTTT CASRPYVADGTDTQYF
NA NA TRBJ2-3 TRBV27 TGTGCCAGCAGTTTAAGGGGGGTGTCCACAGATACGCAGTATTTT CASSLRGVSTDTQYF
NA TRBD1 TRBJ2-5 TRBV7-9 TGTGCCAGCAGCCAAGGACAGGGGAAAGAGACCCAGTACTTC CASSQGQGKETQYF
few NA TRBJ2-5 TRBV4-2 TGTGCCAGCAGCCAAGAATCGAGGAGCCTGGAGACCCAGTACTTC CASSQESRSLETQYF
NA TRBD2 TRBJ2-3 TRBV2 TGTGCCAGCAGTGAGCGGGAGCTTAATACGCAGTATTTT CASSERELNTQYF
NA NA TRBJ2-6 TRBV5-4 TGTGCCAGCAGCTTTATTTCCTCTGGGGCCAACGTCCTGACTTTC CASSFISSGANVLTF
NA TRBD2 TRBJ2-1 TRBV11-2 TGTGCCAGCAGCTTCGGCGGGAGCTTTTTTTCCTACAATGAGCAGTTCTTC CASSFGGSFFSYNEQFF
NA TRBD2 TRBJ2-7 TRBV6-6 TGTGCCAGCTCCCGTCTAGCGGGAATCTACGAGCAGTACTTC CASSRLAGIYEQYF
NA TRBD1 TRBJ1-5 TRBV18 TGTGCCAGCTCAGAGACGCGGGACAGGGGTCTTTCGCCCCAGCATTTT CASSETRDRGLSPQHF
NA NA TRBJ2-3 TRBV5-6 TGTGCCAGCAGTTCTCTCACAGATACGCAGTATTTT CASSSLTDTQYF
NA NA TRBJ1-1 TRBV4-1 TGCGCCAGCAGCCAAGATCTTAAGTTGGGTCGGACTGAAGCTTTCTTT CASSQDLKLGRTEAFF
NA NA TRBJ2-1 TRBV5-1 TGCGCCAGCAGCTTGTCGAGCGGCCCCAAGATCTTTTATGAGCAGTTCTTC CASSLSSGPKIFYEQFF